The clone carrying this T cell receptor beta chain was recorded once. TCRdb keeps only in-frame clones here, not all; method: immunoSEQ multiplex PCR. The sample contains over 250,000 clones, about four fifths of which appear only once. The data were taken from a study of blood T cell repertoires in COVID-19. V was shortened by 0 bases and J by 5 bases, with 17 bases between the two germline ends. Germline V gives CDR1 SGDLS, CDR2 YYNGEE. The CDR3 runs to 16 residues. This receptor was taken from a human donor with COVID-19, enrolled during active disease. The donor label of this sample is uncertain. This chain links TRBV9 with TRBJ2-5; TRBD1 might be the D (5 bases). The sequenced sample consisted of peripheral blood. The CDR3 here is CASSVGTGISGETQYF. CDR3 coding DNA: TGTGCCAGCAGCGTAGGAACAGGCATTTCTGGGGAGACCCAGTACTTC.